A selection of T cell receptor beta chains follows, all from one sample in a study of T cell responses to AZD1222 COVID-19 vaccine. Sequenced by immunoSEQ multiplex PCR; TCRdb stores in-frame clones only, minus some. Of about 180,000 clones listed, about 90% are singletons. Sequenced here: peripheral blood, sampled on day 0 of AZD1222 vaccination. The receptors derive from an adult in good health. Each CDR3 is given with its conserved first and last residue. D genes are given only for firm matches. The size entry is marked missing in some rows and otherwise reads once, few, many or a size class.

d_gene | j_gene | v_gene | abundance | CDR3aa | CDR3nt
TRBD1 | TRBJ2-7 | TRBV6-1 | once | CASSDRDSNPYEQYF | TGTGCCAGCAGTGACCGGGACAGTAACCCCTACGAGCAGTACTTC
. | TRBJ1-4 | TRBV10-3 | . | CAIRPGAATNEKLFF | TGTGCCATCAGACCAGGTGCTGCAACTAATGAAAAACTGTTTTTT
. | TRBJ1-1 | TRBV5-5 | . | CASSLARALNTEAFF | TGTGCCAGCAGCTTGGCCCGGGCCCTGAACACTGAAGCTTTCTTT
TRBD2 | TRBJ2-5 | TRBV9 | once | CASSVDAGGETQYF | TGTGCCAGCAGCGTAGACGCGGGGGGAGAGACCCAGTACTTC
TRBD1 | TRBJ1-5 | TRBV9 | . | CASSVIRGRGNSQPQHF | TGTGCCAGCAGCGTAATTAGGGGGCGCGGCAATAGTCAGCCCCAGCATTTT
. | TRBJ1-2 | TRBV27 | . | CASSLSSGSGYGYTF | TGTGCCAGCAGTTTATCATCAGGGTCGGGCTATGGCTACACCTTC
. | TRBJ1-3 | TRBV19 | . | CASSQNRRLRAGNTIYF | TGTGCCAGTAGTCAGAACCGGAGACTCCGAGCTGGAAACACCATATATTTT
. | TRBJ1-2 | TRBV19 | . | CASIQMAGRAHYGYTF | TGTGCCAGTATTCAGATGGCTGGAAGGGCCCACTATGGCTACACCTTC
. | TRBJ1-6 | TRBV27 | . | CASSPRILPENSPLHF | TGTGCCAGCAGTCCGCGGATCTTGCCTGAAAATTCACCCCTCCACTTT
. | TRBJ1-5 | TRBV5-4 | . | CASSGAGEDQPQHF | TGTGCCAGCAGCGGGGCAGGGGAGGATCAGCCCCAGCATTTT
TRBD1 | TRBJ1-2 | TRBV28 | . | CASSSDRNYGYTF | TGTGCCAGCAGTTCGGACAGGAACTATGGCTACACCTTC
TRBD2 | TRBJ2-2 | TRBV29-1 | . | CSSVGGTGELFF | TGCAGCTCGGTCGGGGGGACCGGGGAGCTGTTTTTT
. | TRBJ1-3 | TRBV11-1 | . | CASSSTGTGNTIYF | TGTGCCAGCAGCTCGACCGGAACGGGAAACACCATATATTTT
. | TRBJ2-5 | TRBV3-1/TRBV3-2 | . | CASSLGASPETQYF | TGTGCCAGCAGCCTAGGGGCTAGCCCGGAGACCCAGTACTTC
. | TRBJ1-5 | TRBV6-5 | . | CASSYRADQPQHF | TGTGCCAGCAGTTACAGAGCTGATCAGCCCCAGCATTTT
. | TRBJ1-1 | TRBV2 | . | CASLMGGTFMNTEAFF | TGTGCCAGCTTGATGGGGGGGACTTTCATGAACACTGAAGCTTTCTTT
. | TRBJ2-1 | TRBV19 | . | CASSVGSADEQFF | TGTGCCAGTAGTGTAGGGAGCGCGGATGAGCAGTTCTTC
TRBD1 | TRBJ1-2 | TRBV4-1 | . | CASSPGQGGYTF | TGCGCCAGCAGCCCGGGACAGGGTGGCTACACCTTC
. | TRBJ1-2 | TRBV3-1/TRBV3-2 | . | CASSQEPVNYGYTF | TGTGCCAGCAGCCAAGAACCTGTGAACTATGGCTACACCTTC
. | TRBJ2-7 | TRBV6-5 | . | CASSLDRSYEQYF | TGTGCCAGCAGTTTGGACAGATCCTACGAGCAGTACTTC
. | TRBJ1-1 | TRBV27 | . | CASRRWGGRNTEAFF | TGTGCCAGCAGACGGTGGGGGGGAAGGAACACTGAAGCTTTCTTT
. | TRBJ2-5 | TRBV7-9 | . | CASSLKGKLEETQYF | TGTGCCAGCAGCTTAAAGGGGAAGTTGGAAGAGACCCAGTACTTC
. | TRBJ1-2 | TRBV14 | . | CASRKQGYYGYTF | TGTGCCAGCAGGAAACAGGGTTACTATGGCTACACCTTC
. | TRBJ2-1 | TRBV18 | . | CASSGVGRTPNNEQFF | TGTGCCAGCTCGGGGGTGGGACGGACTCCTAACAATGAGCAGTTCTTC
TRBD1 | TRBJ1-2 | TRBV15 | . | CATSRDTGGFGYTF | TGTGCCACCAGCAGAGACACAGGGGGCTTTGGCTACACCTTC
TRBD2 | TRBJ2-4 | TRBV11-2 | . | CASSFGLVAGAGGIQYF | TGTGCCAGCAGCTTTGGTCTGGTAGCGGGGGCGGGTGGCATTCAGTACTTC
. | TRBJ1-1 | TRBV5-1 | . | CASSRADTEAFF | TGCGCCAGCAGCCGAGCGGACACTGAAGCTTTCTTT
. | TRBJ1-5 | TRBV7-2 | . | CASTQYSNQPQHF | TGTGCCAGCACACAATATAGCAATCAGCCCCAGCATTTT
. | TRBJ2-7 | TRBV2 | . | CASSPDLLTNEQYF | TGTGCCAGCAGCCCGGACCTTCTAACCAACGAGCAGTACTTC
TRBD2 | TRBJ2-3 | TRBV7-6 | . | CASSYGGDTQYF | TGTGCCAGCAGCTACGGGGGGGATACGCAGTATTTT
. | TRBJ1-1 | TRBV6-5 | once | CASQVQGRTEAFF | TGTGCCAGCCAGGTCCAGGGGAGAACTGAAGCTTTCTTT